This T cell receptor (beta chain) was sequenced for a study of blood T cell repertoires in COVID-19. At the level of the study: Researchers got acute and convalescent COVID-19 samples from the United States, Italy and Spain.

Using immunoSEQ multiplex PCR, the repertoire was profiled, and TCRdb retains in-frame clones only, with some absent. The sample has approximately 200,000 clones, about 88% seen once; the top ten hold roughly 2.8%. The sequencing sample was made of peripheral blood. This receptor was obtained from a woman aged 25 to 39 with active or convalescent COVID-19.

CDR3 amino acids: CASSAPAGMDNEQFF. The CDR3 DNA is TGCGCCAGCAGTGCGCCGGCGGGAATGGACAATGAGCAGTTCTTC. J is TRBJ2-1 and V is TRBV10-1; tentative D call: TRBD2 (6 bases). The CDR3 is 15 amino acids. Trimming shortened V by 4 bases and J by 5 bases, and 15 bases separated the two germline ends. The germline gives CDR1 WNHNN, CDR2 SYGVQD (reference sequence).